This TCR beta chain originates from a study of blood T cell repertoires in COVID-19. Study overall: Material from acute and convalescent COVID-19 was sourced from the United States, Italy and Spain. T cells, B-cell-depleted T cells, or PBMCs provided the cDNA or gDNA that served as material.

V was clipped by 6 bases and J by 4 bases, with 21 bases between them. The CDR3 contains 16 residues. As originally analysed: Reference gene primer amplification in the assay estimated nucleated cell counts. The protocol was immunoSEQ multiplex PCR, while the TCRdb copy is restricted to in-frame clones and leaves out a portion. The D gene and trimming were derived from the DNA, and the V and J assignments and clone size from that table. The repertoire has some 360,000 clones, about nine tenths of them found once; the top ten carry approximately 0.97%. Shortly before study entry, within 2 weeks, exposed participants had met a COVID-19 case.

V gene TRBV23-1 combines with J gene TRBJ1-2; a possible D gene is TRBD1 (6 bases). TRBV23-1 is marked as an open reading frame, function uncertain. The origin of this receptor is a woman in her 30s who had been exposed to COVID-19. Sequencing was carried out using PBMCs or T cells enriched from blood (not recorded which). The CDR3 DNA reads as TGCGCCAGCAGCCCCCTCACGACCGACAGGTCCTATGGCTACACCTTC. Encoded protein: CASSPLTTDRSYGYTF.